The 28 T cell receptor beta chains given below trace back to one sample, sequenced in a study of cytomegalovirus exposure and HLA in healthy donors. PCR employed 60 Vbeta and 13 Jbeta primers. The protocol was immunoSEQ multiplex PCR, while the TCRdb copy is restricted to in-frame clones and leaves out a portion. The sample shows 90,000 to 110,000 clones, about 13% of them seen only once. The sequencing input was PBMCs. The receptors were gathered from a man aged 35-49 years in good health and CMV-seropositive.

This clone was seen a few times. The CDR3 bases are TGCGCCAGCAGCCAAGCCCCCACAGGGAGCAATCAGCCCCAGCATTTT. Amino acid sequence: CASSQAPTGSNQPQHF. The chain is built from TRBV4-1 and TRBJ1-5, with D possibly TRBD1 on 6 matching bases. Germline V gene sequence: CDR1 MGHRA, CDR2 YSYEKL. Trimming pared 1 base from V and 1 base from J, leaving 11 bases between. This CDR3 comprises 16 residues.

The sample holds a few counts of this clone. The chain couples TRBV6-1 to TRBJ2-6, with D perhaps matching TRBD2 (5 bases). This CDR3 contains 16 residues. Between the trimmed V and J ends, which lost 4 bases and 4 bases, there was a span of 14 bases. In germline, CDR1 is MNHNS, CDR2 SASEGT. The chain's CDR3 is CASSGPGVSGANVLTF. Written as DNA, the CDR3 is TGTGCCAGCAGTGGACCCGGGGTATCGGGGGCCAACGTCCTGACTTTC.

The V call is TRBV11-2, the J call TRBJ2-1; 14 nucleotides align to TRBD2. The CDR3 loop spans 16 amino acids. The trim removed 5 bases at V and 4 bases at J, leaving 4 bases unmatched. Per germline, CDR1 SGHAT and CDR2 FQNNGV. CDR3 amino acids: CASSMGLAGAYNEQFF. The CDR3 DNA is TGTGCCAGCAGCATGGGACTAGCGGGAGCTTACAATGAGCAGTTCTTC.

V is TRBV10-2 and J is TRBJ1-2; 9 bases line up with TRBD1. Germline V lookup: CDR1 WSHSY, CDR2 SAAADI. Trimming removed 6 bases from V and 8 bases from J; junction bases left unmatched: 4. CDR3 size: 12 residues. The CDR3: CASRDRGRGYTF. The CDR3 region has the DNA TGCGCCAGCAGGGACAGGGGTAGGGGCTACACCTTC.

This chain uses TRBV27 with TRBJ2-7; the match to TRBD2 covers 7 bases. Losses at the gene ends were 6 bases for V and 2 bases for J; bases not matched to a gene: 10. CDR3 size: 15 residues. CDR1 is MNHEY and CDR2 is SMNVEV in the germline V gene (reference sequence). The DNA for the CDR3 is TGTGCCAGCAGCCGGTCGGGACTACGACCCTACGAGCAGTACTTC. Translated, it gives CASSRSGLRPYEQYF.

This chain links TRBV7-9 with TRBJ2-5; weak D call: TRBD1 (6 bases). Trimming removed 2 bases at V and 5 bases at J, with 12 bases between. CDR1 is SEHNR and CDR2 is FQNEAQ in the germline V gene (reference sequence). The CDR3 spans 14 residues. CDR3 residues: CASSLRGSGETQYF. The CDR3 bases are TGTGCCAGCAGCTTAAGGGGGTCAGGGGAGACCCAGTACTTC.

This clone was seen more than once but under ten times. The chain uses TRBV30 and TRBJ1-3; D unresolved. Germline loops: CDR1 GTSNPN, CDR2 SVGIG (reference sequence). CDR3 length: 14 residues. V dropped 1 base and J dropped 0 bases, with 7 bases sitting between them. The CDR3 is CAWSGGFSGNTIYF. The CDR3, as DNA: TGTGCCTGGAGTGGAGGCTTCTCTGGAAACACCATATATTTT.

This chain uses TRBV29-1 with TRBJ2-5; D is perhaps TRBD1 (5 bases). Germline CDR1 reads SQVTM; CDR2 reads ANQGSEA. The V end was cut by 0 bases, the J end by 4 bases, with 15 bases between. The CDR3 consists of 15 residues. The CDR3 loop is CSVEDGGKGIETQYF. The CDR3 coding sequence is TGCAGCGTTGAAGATGGTGGCAAGGGGATAGAGACCCAGTACTTC.

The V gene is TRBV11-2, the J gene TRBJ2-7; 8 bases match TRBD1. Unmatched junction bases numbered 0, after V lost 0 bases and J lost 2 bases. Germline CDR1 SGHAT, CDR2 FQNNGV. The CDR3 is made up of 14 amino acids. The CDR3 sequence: CASSLDRGPYEQYF. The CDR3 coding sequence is TGTGCCAGCAGCTTAGACAGGGGGCCCTACGAGCAGTACTTC.

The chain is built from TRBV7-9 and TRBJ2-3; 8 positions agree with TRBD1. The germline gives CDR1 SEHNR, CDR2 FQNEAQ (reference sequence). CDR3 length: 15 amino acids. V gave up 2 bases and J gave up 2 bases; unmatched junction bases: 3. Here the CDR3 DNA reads TGTGCCAGCAGCTTACTACAGGGGGACACAGATACGCAGTATTTT. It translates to CASSLLQGDTDTQYF.

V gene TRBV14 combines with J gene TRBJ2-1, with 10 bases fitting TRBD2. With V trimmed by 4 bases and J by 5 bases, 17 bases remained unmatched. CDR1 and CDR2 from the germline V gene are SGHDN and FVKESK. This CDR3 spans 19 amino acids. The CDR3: CASSPGGLAGVWGNNEQFF. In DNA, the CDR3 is TGTGCCAGCAGCCCTGGCGGGCTAGCGGGGGTTTGGGGGAACAATGAGCAGTTCTTC.

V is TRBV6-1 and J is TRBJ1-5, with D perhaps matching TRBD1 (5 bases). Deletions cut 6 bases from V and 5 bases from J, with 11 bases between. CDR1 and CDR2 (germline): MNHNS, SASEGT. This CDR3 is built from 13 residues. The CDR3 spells CASRRTWDQPQHF. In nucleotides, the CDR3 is TGTGCCAGCAGGCGGACATGGGATCAGCCCCAGCATTTT.

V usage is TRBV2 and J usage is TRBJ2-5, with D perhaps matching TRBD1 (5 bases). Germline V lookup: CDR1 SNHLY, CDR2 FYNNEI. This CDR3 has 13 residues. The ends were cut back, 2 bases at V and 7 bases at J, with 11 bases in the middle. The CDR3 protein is CASSESPGATQYF. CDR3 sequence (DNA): TGTGCCAGCAGTGAATCCCCTGGGGCGACCCAGTACTTC.

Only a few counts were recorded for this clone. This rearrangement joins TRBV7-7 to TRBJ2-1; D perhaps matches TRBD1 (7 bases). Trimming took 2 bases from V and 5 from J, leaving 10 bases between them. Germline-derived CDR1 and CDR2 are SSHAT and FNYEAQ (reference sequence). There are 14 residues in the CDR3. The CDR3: CASSLSRGDNEQFF. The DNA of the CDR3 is TGTGCCAGCAGCTTATCCAGGGGGGACAATGAGCAGTTCTTC.

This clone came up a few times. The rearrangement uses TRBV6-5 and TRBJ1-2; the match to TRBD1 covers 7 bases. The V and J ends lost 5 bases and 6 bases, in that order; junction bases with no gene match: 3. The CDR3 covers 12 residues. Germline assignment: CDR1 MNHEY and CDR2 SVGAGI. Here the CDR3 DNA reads TGTGCCAGCAGTAAACAGGGGAATGGCTACACCTTC. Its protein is CASSKQGNGYTF.

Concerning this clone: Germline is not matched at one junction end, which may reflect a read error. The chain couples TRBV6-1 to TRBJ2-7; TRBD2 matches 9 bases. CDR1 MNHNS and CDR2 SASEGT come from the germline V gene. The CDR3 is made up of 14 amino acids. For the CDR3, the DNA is TGTGCCAGCAGGGTGACTAGCGGCTCCTACGAGCAGTCCTTC. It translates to CASRVTSGSYEQSF.

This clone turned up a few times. The CDR3 is CASSDVPGGARANTEAFF. The CDR3 DNA follows: TGTGCCAGCAGTGATGTCCCCGGTGGAGCGCGAGCGAACACTGAAGCTTTCTTT. The V gene is TRBV28, the J gene TRBJ1-1; no firm D call. The CDR3 loop spans 18 amino acids. Germline V gene data show CDR1 as MDHEN and CDR2 as SYDVKM. V was clipped by 5 bases and J by 1 base, with 23 bases between them. Full variable domain (rest looked up from reference TRBV28 and TRBJ1-1): DVKVTQSSRYLVKRTGEKVFLECVQDMDHENMFWYRQDPGLGLRLIYFSYDVKMKEKGDIPEGYSVSREKKERFSLILESASTNQTSMYLCASSDVPGGARANTEAFFGQGTRLTVV.

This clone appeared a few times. The CDR3 sequence is CASSVVPSNKNIQYF. The CDR3 DNA follows: TGTGCCAGCAGCGTAGTACCATCTAACAAAAACATTCAGTACTTC. This rearrangement joins TRBV9 to TRBJ2-4; D gene uncertain. CDR3 length: 15 residues. The V gene lost 0 bases and the J gene lost 3 bases, with 10 bases spanning the gap. Germline-derived CDR1 and CDR2 are SGDLS and YYNGEE.

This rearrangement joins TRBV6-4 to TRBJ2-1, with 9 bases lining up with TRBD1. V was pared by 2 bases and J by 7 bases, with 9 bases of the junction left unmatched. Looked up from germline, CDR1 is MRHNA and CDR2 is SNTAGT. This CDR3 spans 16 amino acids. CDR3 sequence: CASSDLPGQGSNEQFF. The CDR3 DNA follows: TGTGCCAGCAGTGACCTCCCGGGACAGGGCTCTAATGAGCAGTTCTTC.

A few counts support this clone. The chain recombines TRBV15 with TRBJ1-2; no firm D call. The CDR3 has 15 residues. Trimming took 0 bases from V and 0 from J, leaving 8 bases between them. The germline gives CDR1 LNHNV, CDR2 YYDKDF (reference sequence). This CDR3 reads CATSRDPGANYGYTF. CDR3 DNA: TGTGCCACCAGCAGAGATCCAGGCGCTAACTATGGCTACACCTTC.

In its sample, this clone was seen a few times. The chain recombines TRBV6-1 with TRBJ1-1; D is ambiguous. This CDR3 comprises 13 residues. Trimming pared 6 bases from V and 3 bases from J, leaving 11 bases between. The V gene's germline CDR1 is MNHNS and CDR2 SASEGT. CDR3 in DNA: TGTGCCAGCAGCTCCCTCTCGGACACTGAAGCTTTCTTT. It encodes CASSSLSDTEAFF.

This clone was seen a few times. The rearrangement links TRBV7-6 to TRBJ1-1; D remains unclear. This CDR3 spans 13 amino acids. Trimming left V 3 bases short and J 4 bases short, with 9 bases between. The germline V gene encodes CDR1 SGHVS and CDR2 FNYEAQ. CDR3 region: CASSFGLGTEAFF. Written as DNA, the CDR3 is TGTGCCAGCAGCTTCGGGTTGGGCACTGAAGCTTTCTTT.

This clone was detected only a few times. The CDR3 spells CASSWGVSSYNEQFF. In DNA, the CDR3 is TGTGCCAGCAGCTGGGGGGTTAGCTCCTACAATGAGCAGTTCTTC. This chain links TRBV14 with TRBJ2-1, with D possibly matching TRBD2 (6 bases). The germline V and J ends were trimmed by 5 bases and 0 bases, with 11 bases remaining between them. CDR3 length: 15 residues. The germline gives CDR1 SGHDN, CDR2 FVKESK.

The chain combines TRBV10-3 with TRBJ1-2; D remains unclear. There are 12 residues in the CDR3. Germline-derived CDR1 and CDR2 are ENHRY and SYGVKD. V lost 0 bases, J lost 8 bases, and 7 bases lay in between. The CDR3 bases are TGTGCCATCAGTGAGTCATTGGGCGGCTACACCTTC. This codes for CAISESLGGYTF.

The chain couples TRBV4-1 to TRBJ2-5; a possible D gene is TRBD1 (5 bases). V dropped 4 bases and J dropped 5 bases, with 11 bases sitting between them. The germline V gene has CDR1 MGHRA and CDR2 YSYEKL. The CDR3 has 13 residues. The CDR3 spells CASSLTWGETQYF. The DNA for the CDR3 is TGCGCCAGCAGCCTCACTTGGGGCGAGACCCAGTACTTC.

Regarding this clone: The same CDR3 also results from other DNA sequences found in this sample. The CDR3 spells CASRTGSTEAFF. Here the CDR3 DNA reads TGTGCCAGCCGGACAGGGAGCACCGAAGCTTTCTTT. The chain carries TRBV27 and TRBJ1-1; 8 positions match TRBD1. CDR1 is MNHEY, CDR2 SMNVEV, per germline (reference sequence). The trim removed 8 bases at V and 8 bases at J, leaving 7 bases unmatched. CDR3 length: 12 residues.

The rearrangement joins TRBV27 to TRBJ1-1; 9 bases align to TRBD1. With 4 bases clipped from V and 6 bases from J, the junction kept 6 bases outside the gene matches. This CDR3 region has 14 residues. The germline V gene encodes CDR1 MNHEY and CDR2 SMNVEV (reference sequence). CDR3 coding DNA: TGTGCCAGCAGTTCCGGGACAGGGAGATCTGAAGCTTTCTTT. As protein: CASSSGTGRSEAFF.

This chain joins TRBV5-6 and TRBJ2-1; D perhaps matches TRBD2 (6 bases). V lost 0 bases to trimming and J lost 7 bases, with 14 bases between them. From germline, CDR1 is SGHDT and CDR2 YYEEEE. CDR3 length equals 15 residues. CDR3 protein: CASSLGGTSSNEQFF. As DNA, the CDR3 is TGTGCCAGCAGCTTGGGCGGGACTTCTTCAAATGAGCAGTTCTTC.